This TCR beta chain emerged from a study of blood T cell repertoires in COVID-19 (dated by TCRdb to 2018 to 2021). In the study overall: Samples covering the acute and convalescent phases of COVID-19 were provided by collaborators in the United States, Italy and Spain. The material from the prospective study consisted of cDNA or gDNA derived from T cells, B-cell-depleted T cells, or PBMCs. Subjects who had been exposed to COVID-19, were actively infected with it, or had recovered from it provided the deeply sampled blood TCRbeta repertoires that made up the dataset. The repertoires were released in a freely available public database intended as a resource for research on the immune response to SARS-CoV-2. The samples were drawn from two sources: the first 160 participants of the ongoing ImmuneRACE study, and 1,254 subjects contributed by 6 global collaborators. Sample metadata almost always included a de-identified subject ID, COVID-19 status, age in years and sex. HLA class I and class II types, where available, came from metadata supplied by the sample provider rather than from assay-based typing. Results and caveats for the whole study, not just this receptor: The quantity of clinical and demographic metadata differed by source and by participant and was supplied without curation.

Each collaborating institution followed its own protocols to collect whole blood in K2EDTA tubes. Collaborator samples were shipped for TCRbeta analysis as frozen whole blood, isolated PBMCs, or DNA extracted from either sample type. This clone was detected once. Its binding antigen is unknown. The sample holds no much larger clone one base away, and base qualities are not on file. Other nucleotide sequences in the sample specify the same CDR3. V drops 4 bases and J drops 5 bases, leaving 6 bases in between. The cysteine opens and the phenylalanine closes a CDR3 of 11 amino acids. Here the CDR3 DNA is all that survives: 33 bases in frame from base 1. The germline V gene gives CDR1 as KGHSH and CDR2 as LQKENI. The immunoSEQ Assay, a bias-controlled multiplex PCR, was used to amplify TCRbeta CDR3 regions from genomic DNA. The original pipeline was this. The number of nucleated cells in each sample was estimated from the amplification of reference gene primers within the assay. To quantify the absolute abundance of each unique TCRbeta CDR3 rearrangement, sequence reads were collapsed and filtered. Productive Simpson clonality was computed per sample as the square root of Simpson's diversity index over productive rearrangements. TCRdb stores this immuneACCESS table with in-frame sequences only. Part of the clones is absent; in the studies checked, under half of the shortfall reflects unresolved V genes, and no reason is known for the rest. That table furnishes V, J and clone size, whereas the DNA furnished D and trimming. The sample profile shows some 670,000 clones; 75% to 90% of them were found once. 0.2% to 0.3% of the sample goes to the ten largest clones.

This TCR was sampled from a young woman with acute or convalescent COVID-19. The rearrangement combines TRBV18 with TRBJ2-7; the D gene assignment is ambiguous. Sequenced input: peripheral blood. The base sequence is TGTGCCAGCTCACTATCTGACGAGCAGTACTTC. It translates as CASSLSDEQYF.